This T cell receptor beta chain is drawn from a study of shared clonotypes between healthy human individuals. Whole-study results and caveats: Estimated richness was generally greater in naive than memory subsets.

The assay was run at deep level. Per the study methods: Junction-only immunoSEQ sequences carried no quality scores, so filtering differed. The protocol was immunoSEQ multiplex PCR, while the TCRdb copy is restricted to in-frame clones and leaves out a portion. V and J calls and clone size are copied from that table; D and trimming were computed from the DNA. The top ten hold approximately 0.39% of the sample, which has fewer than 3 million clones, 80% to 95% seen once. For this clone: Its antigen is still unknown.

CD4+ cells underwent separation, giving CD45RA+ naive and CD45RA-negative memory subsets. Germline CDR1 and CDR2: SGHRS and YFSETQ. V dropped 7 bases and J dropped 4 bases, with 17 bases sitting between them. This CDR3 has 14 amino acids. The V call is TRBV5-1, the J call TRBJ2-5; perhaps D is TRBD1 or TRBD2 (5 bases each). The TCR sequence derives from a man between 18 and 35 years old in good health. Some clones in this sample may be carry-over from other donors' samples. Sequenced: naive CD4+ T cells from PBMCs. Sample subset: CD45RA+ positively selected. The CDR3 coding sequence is TGCGCCAGCGGCACAGAGGGACGCGGAGAGACCCAGTACTTC. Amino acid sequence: CASGTEGRGETQYF.